A single sample gave rise to the 26 T cell receptor beta chains below, sequenced in a study of cytomegalovirus exposure and HLA in healthy donors. PCR employed 60 Vbeta and 13 Jbeta primers. Repertoires were generated with immunoSEQ multiplex PCR, while TCRdb's copy carries only in-frame clones and drops some. This sample has some 110,000 clones, with more than 65% found just once. Sequencing was carried out using PBMCs. The origin of the receptors is a man in his forties in good health and CMV-seropositive.

The table lists this clone with a count of one. CDR3 in amino acids: CATPHRGDNEKLFF. The CDR3 coding sequence is TGTGCCACTCCGCACAGGGGGGATAATGAAAAACTGTTTTTT. The genes are TRBV18 and TRBJ1-4, with 8 positions matching TRBD1. The V gene end was trimmed by 10 bases and the J gene end by 4 bases; junction bases not matched to a gene: 8. Germline V gene lookup returns CDR1 KGHSH and CDR2 LQKENI. The CDR3 loop spans 14 amino acids.

V is TRBV5-8 and J is TRBJ1-5; 7 positions match TRBD1. Germline V CDR1 and CDR2: SGHTS, YDEGEE. This CDR3 is 16 amino acids long. The trim removed 0 bases at V and 0 bases at J, leaving 3 bases unmatched. The CDR3 sequence is CASSLVAGGSNQPQHF. For the CDR3, the DNA is TGTGCCAGCAGCTTGGTGGCAGGGGGTAGCAATCAGCCCCAGCATTTT.

V usage is TRBV4-2 and J usage is TRBJ1-3; unclear D gene. V was trimmed by 7 bases and J by 4 bases, leaving 20 bases between them. Per the germline V gene, CDR1 is LGHNA and CDR2 is YNFKEQ. This CDR3 has 16 residues. The CDR3 region has the DNA TGTGCCAGCACCCCGACGGGGATACGGTCAGGAAACACCATATATTTT. Protein product: CASTPTGIRSGNTIYF.

In nucleotides, the CDR3 is TGTGCCACCAGCAGCGGACAGACCAATCAGCCCCAGCATTTT. Protein sequence: CATSSGQTNQPQHF. The chain carries TRBV15 and TRBJ1-5; D possibly corresponds to TRBD1 (6 bases). This CDR3 is built from 14 residues. Between the trimmed V and J ends, which lost 3 bases and 3 bases, there was a span of 9 bases. Germline values: CDR1 LNHNV, CDR2 YYDKDF (reference sequence).

V and J are TRBV9 and TRBJ1-3, with a weak D call TRBD1 (6 bases). Trimming cost V 2 bases and J 6 bases, with 9 bases left between them. This CDR3 is 13 amino acids long. Per the germline V gene, CDR1 is SGDLS and CDR2 is YYNGEE. The CDR3 DNA reads TGTGCCAGCAGCGTGTCAGGGGAAAACACCATATATTTT. It yields the protein CASSVSGENTIYF.

The rearrangement links TRBV28 to TRBJ2-7; TRBD2 matches at 12 bases. CDR1 and CDR2 (germline): MDHEN, SYDVKM. The V gene end was trimmed by 3 bases and the J gene end by 4 bases; junction bases not matched to a gene: 10. The length of the CDR3 is 17 residues. The CDR3 bases are TGTGCCAGCAGTTTTCCACCCGGACTAGCGGGGAAATACGAGCAGTACTTC. Protein sequence: CASSFPPGLAGKYEQYF.

The rearrangement joins TRBV5-6 to TRBJ2-2; TRBD1 agrees at 8 bases. The ends lost 0 bases at V and 4 bases at J; junction bases unmatched: 2. The CDR3 extends over 15 amino acids. Germline V gene lookup returns CDR1 SGHDT and CDR2 YYEEEE. In nucleotides, the CDR3 is TGTGCCAGCAGCTTGGTCGACAGGGGCACCGGGGAGCTGTTTTTT. Encoded protein: CASSLVDRGTGELFF.

This clone was found a few times. In DNA form, the CDR3 reads TGTGCCAGTAGTATATCCAGGGGGCAGAATTCACCCCTCCACTTT. It encodes CASSISRGQNSPLHF. This chain uses TRBV19 with TRBJ1-6; 8 nucleotides align to TRBD1. Germline loops: CDR1 LNHDA, CDR2 SQIVND (reference sequence). The V gene end was trimmed by 2 bases and the J gene end by 7 bases; junction bases not matched to a gene: 4. This CDR3 contains 15 residues.

V gene TRBV6-5 combines with J gene TRBJ2-5; possible D gene TRBD2, 6 bases. The CDR3 extends over 15 amino acids. Trimming removed 0 bases at V and 4 bases at J, with 12 bases between. The germline CDR1 and CDR2 sequences are MNHEY and SVGAGI. The DNA of the CDR3 is TGTGCCAGCAGTTACTCGAAGACTAGTGGAGAGACCCAGTACTTC. It yields the protein CASSYSKTSGETQYF.

The J gene is TRBJ2-2, the V gene TRBV19, with 8 bases aligning to TRBD2. This CDR3 spans 15 amino acids. V lost 5 bases, J lost 5 bases, and 7 bases stayed unmatched. From germline, CDR1 is LNHDA and CDR2 SQIVND (reference sequence). CDR3 coding DNA: TGTGCCAGTAGTCTCGGGACTAGGGGAACCGGGGAGCTGTTTTTT. This translates into CASSLGTRGTGELFF. Supplemented by reference TRBV19 and TRBJ2-2, the full variable domain reads DGGITQSPKYLFRKEGQNVTLSCEQNLNHDAMYWYRQDPGQGLRLIYYSQIVNDFQKGDIAEGYSVSREKKESFPLTVTSAQKNPTAFYLCASSLGTRGTGELFFGEGSRLTVL.

V and J are TRBV19 and TRBJ2-5; 7 bases agree with TRBD1. The V segment lost 3 bases and the J segment 5 bases; nucleotides outside the gene matches: 9. Germline lookup yields CDR1 LNHDA and CDR2 SQIVND (reference sequence). The CDR3 is made up of 15 amino acids. Here the CDR3 reads CASSIQQGRPETQYF. CDR3 in DNA: TGTGCCAGTAGTATCCAACAGGGGCGCCCGGAGACCCAGTACTTC.

The chain joins TRBV18 to TRBJ2-5; D is unclear. CDR1 KGHSH and CDR2 LQKENI come from the germline V gene. This CDR3 is 15 amino acids long. V lost 2 bases and J lost 5, with 15 bases in between. The CDR3 loop is CASSPSGSRLETQYF. The CDR3 nucleotides read TGTGCCAGCTCACCATCTGGTTCCCGGTTGGAGACCCAGTACTTC.

The chain has TRBV27 and TRBJ1-2, with 11 positions matching TRBD1. CDR1 and CDR2 from the germline V gene are MNHEY and SMNVEV (reference sequence). This CDR3 comprises 15 residues. V lost 0 bases and J lost 8; bases outside the gene matches: 5. DNA for the CDR3: TGTGCCAGCAGTTTATCGGGGACAGGGGGTCGCGGCTACACCTTC. The encoded protein is CASSLSGTGGRGYTF.

The chain recombines TRBV30 with TRBJ2-3; D gene uncertain. This CDR3 contains 12 residues. CDR1 is GTSNPN and CDR2 is SVGIG in the germline V gene (reference sequence). V was cut by 0 bases and J by 5 bases, with 6 bases left in between. The DNA for the CDR3 is TGTGCCTGGAGTGTCGTCTTAGATACGCAGTATTTT. It translates to CAWSVVLDTQYF.

The V and J genes are TRBV9 and TRBJ1-1; possible D gene TRBD1, 5 bases. The CDR3 contains 16 residues. Trimming took off 0 bases at V and 0 bases at J, with 12 bases between the two ends. The germline V gene has CDR1 SGDLS and CDR2 YYNGEE. The CDR3 DNA sequence: TGTGCCAGCAGCGTAGACGCAGGGAAAATGAACACTGAAGCTTTCTTT. Translated: CASSVDAGKMNTEAFF.

This chain links TRBV11-2 with TRBJ1-6; TRBD1 agrees at 8 bases. The V segment lost 5 bases and the J segment 7 bases; nucleotides outside the gene matches: 7. CDR3 size: 15 residues. Germline lookup yields CDR1 SGHAT and CDR2 FQNNGV. CDR3: CASSTRGRENSPLHF. Written as DNA, the CDR3 is TGTGCCAGCAGCACCAGGGGGCGCGAAAATTCACCCCTCCACTTT. The variable domain in full, completed from reference TRBV11-2 and TRBJ1-6, reads EAGVAQSPRYKIIEKRQSVAFWCNPISGHATLYWYQQILGQGPKLLIQFQNNGVVDDSQLPKDRFSAERLKGVDSTLKIQPAKLEDSAVYLCASSTRGRENSPLHFGNGTRLTVT.

The V call is TRBV28, the J call TRBJ1-6, with TRBD1 as a possible D gene (5 bases). Deletions cut 5 bases from V and 7 bases from J, with 15 bases between. CDR1 is MDHEN and CDR2 is SYDVKM in the germline V gene. The CDR3 totals 15 residues. As DNA, the CDR3 is TGTGCCAGCAGTCTAACGGACAAAAGAAATTCACCCCTCCACTTT. Its translation is CASSLTDKRNSPLHF.

This clone was found a few times. The CDR3, as DNA: TGCAGCGCCTCGGGGGGGGTTTACAATGAGCAGTTCTTC. Its translation: CSASGGVYNEQFF. The chain couples TRBV29-1 to TRBJ2-1; 8 positions match TRBD2. Germline V gene lookup returns CDR1 SQVTM and CDR2 ANQGSEA. J lost 4 bases, V lost 7 bases, and 6 bases had no gene match. This CDR3 is 13 amino acids long.

In regard to this clone: A junction end diverges from the germline sequence, so it may reflect a read error. The rearrangement joins TRBV10-3 to TRBJ2-6, with 11 bases identical to TRBD1. The germline CDR1 and CDR2 sequences are ENHRY and SYGVKD. This CDR3 has 18 residues. The CDR3 DNA sequence: TGTGCCATCAGTGGCCCGGGACAGGGGGTCCCTGGGGCCAACGGCCTGACTTTC. It yields the protein CAISGPGQGVPGANGLTF.

The gene calls are TRBV14 and TRBJ2-3; 9 nucleotides match TRBD2. CDR3 size: 15 residues. CDR1 SGHDN and CDR2 FVKESK come from the germline V gene. Trimming took 4 bases from V and 4 from J; bases not matched to a gene: 6. The CDR3 region is CASSLSGGLSDTQYF. DNA of the CDR3: TGTGCCAGCAGCCTGAGCGGGGGGCTGTCAGATACGCAGTATTTT.

The rearrangement links TRBV28 to TRBJ1-3; D ambiguous. The CDR3 contains 14 residues. CDR1 is MDHEN and CDR2 is SYDVKM in the germline V gene. The V end was cut by 7 bases, the J end by 0 bases, with 10 bases between. The CDR3 sequence is CASTSRSSGNTIYF. CDR3 nucleotide sequence: TGTGCCAGCACCTCCAGATCCTCTGGAAACACCATATATTTT.

The gene calls are TRBV5-6 and TRBJ2-1; 9 bases align to TRBD2. Germline V gives CDR1 SGHDT, CDR2 YYEEEE. The trim removed 3 bases at V and 8 bases at J, leaving 12 bases unmatched. This CDR3 has 16 amino acids. As DNA, the CDR3 is TGTGCCAGCAGCTCTTGGGGCGGGAGGGCCGGGGATGAGCAGTTCTTC. Translation gives CASSSWGGRAGDEQFF.

The J gene is TRBJ2-5, the V gene TRBV6-5; D call uncertain. The closer fit of TRBJ2-7 to the DNA end suggests the J call may be wrong. CDR3 length: 14 residues. CDR1 and CDR2 from the germline V gene are MNHEY and SVGAGI. The CDR3 here is CASSRRLQLDEQYF. The CDR3 DNA reads as TGTGCCAGCAGCCGCAGGCTCCAACTCGACGAGCAGTACTTC.

The chain has TRBV2 and TRBJ2-1; 13 bases match TRBD2. Germline V gives CDR1 SNHLY, CDR2 FYNNEI. The CDR3 contains 19 residues. V lost 6 bases, J lost 0 bases, and 11 bases stayed unmatched. DNA of the CDR3: TGTGCCAGCAGGAGGACTAGCGGGGGCTTTTCGAGCTCCTACAATGAGCAGTTCTTC. It specifies CASRRTSGGFSSSYNEQFF.

The CDR3 spells CASSLVGGGDTQYF. CDR3 bases: TGTGCCAGCAGCTTGGTGGGAGGGGGAGATACGCAGTATTTT. The chain couples TRBV5-6 to TRBJ2-3; tentative D call: TRBD2 (7 bases). Trimming left V 0 bases short and J 5 bases short, with 10 bases between. Germline V CDR1 and CDR2: SGHDT, YYEEEE. CDR3 size: 14 residues.

The chain carries TRBV6-5 and TRBJ2-7; TRBD1 matches at 9 bases. In germline, CDR1 is MNHEY, CDR2 SVGAGI. The CDR3 loop spans 15 amino acids. V dropped 0 bases and J dropped 2; count of bases not matched to a gene: 2. The CDR3 protein is CASSYSGTGTYEQYF. In DNA, the CDR3 is TGTGCCAGCAGTTACTCCGGGACAGGGACCTACGAGCAGTACTTC.